Shown below are 23 T cell receptor beta chains from a single sample sequenced in a study of cytomegalovirus exposure and HLA in healthy donors. The PCR ran on 60 Vbeta and 13 Jbeta primers. This table comes from immunoSEQ multiplex PCR, and its TCRdb copy is limited to in-frame clones, with some not included. The data contain roughly 120,000 clones, roughly 82% of them singletons. Sequenced: PBMCs. All receptors come from a woman aged 40 to 55 in good health and CMV-seropositive.

The rearrangement joins TRBV7-2 to TRBJ1-1, with no clear D. The CDR3 covers 14 residues. With 5 bases removed from V and 1 base from J, the gap between germline ends came to 11 bases. CDR1 is SGHTA, CDR2 FQGNSA, per germline. CDR3 loop: CASSREASNTEAFF. CDR3 DNA: TGTGCCAGCAGCCGGGAGGCCTCGAACACTGAAGCTTTCTTT.

V usage is TRBV12-5 and J usage is TRBJ2-7; tentative D call: TRBD2 (7 bases). There are 12 residues in the CDR3. Trimming took off 7 bases at V and 5 bases at J, with 12 bases between the two ends. In germline, CDR1 is LGHNT, CDR2 FRNRAP. CDR3 coding DNA: TGTGCTAGTGCCTCCGGGGGGCACGAGCAGTACTTC. Encoded protein: CASASGGHEQYF.

This clone was counted once. The J gene is TRBJ2-5, the V gene TRBV30; 7 bases line up with TRBD2. The J call may be in error: the DNA end matches TRBJ2-7 better. The germline V gene encodes CDR1 GTSNPN and CDR2 SVGIG (reference sequence). The CDR3 spans 18 residues. The DNA of the CDR3 is TGTGCCTGGAGTCCTCCGACTAGCCCGCTCATGGGCTCCTACGAGCAGTACTTC. Its translation: CAWSPPTSPLMGSYEQYF.

The genes are TRBV9 and TRBJ2-3; tentatively, D is TRBD1 (5 bases). Germline CDR1 and CDR2: SGDLS and YYNGEE. With 0 bases removed from V and 2 bases from J, the gap between germline ends came to 13 bases. This CDR3 region has 16 residues. The CDR3 reads CASSVERPGFTDTQYF. The CDR3 DNA reads TGTGCCAGCAGCGTAGAGAGGCCAGGGTTCACAGATACGCAGTATTTT.

The rearrangement uses TRBV29-1 and TRBJ1-1, with unresolved D. Deletions cut 4 bases from V and 2 bases from J, with 11 bases between. Per the germline V gene, CDR1 is SQVTM and CDR2 is ANQGSEA. The CDR3 loop spans 13 amino acids. The chain's CDR3 is CSVAQAFNTEAFF. The CDR3 DNA sequence: TGCAGCGTTGCTCAGGCGTTTAACACTGAAGCTTTCTTT.

V is TRBV6-6 and J is TRBJ2-3, with unresolved D. CDR1 is MNHNY and CDR2 is SVGAGI in the germline V gene (reference sequence). The V end lost 4 bases, the J end lost 0 bases, and 8 bases lay between the germline ends. This CDR3 spans 14 amino acids. CDR3 region: CASSLSFSTDTQYF. In DNA form, the CDR3 reads TGTGCCAGCAGTTTAAGCTTTAGCACAGATACGCAGTATTTT.

The genes are TRBV7-8 and TRBJ1-1; D gene ambiguous. CDR1 and CDR2 from the germline V gene are SGHVS and FQNEAQ. This CDR3 has 13 amino acids. The V and J ends lost 1 base and 3 bases respectively, with 6 bases between them. The CDR3 protein is CASSLEADTEAFF. CDR3 DNA: TGTGCCAGCAGCTTAGAAGCCGACACTGAAGCTTTCTTT.

V is TRBV5-6 and J is TRBJ1-1; TRBD1 might be the D (6 bases). The ends were cut back, 0 bases at V and 0 bases at J, with 15 bases in the middle. Looked up from germline, CDR1 is SGHDT and CDR2 is YYEEEE. The CDR3 contains 17 residues. The CDR3 loop reads CASSLDPTQGLNTEAFF. CDR3 bases: TGTGCCAGCAGCTTGGACCCCACACAGGGTTTGAACACTGAAGCTTTCTTT. The full variable domain, with the rest looked up from reference TRBV5-6 and TRBJ1-1, is DAGVTQSPTHLIKTRGQQVTLRCSPKSGHDTVSWYQQALGQGPQFIFQYYEEEERQRGNFPDRFSGHQFPNYSSELNVNALLLGDSALYLCASSLDPTQGLNTEAFFGQGTRLTVV.

V usage is TRBV29-1 and J usage is TRBJ2-7, with TRBD2 identical over 13 bases. There are 16 residues in the CDR3. J was trimmed by 0 bases and V by 3 bases; bases with no gene match: 5. Germline V CDR1 and CDR2: SQVTM, ANQGSEA. The CDR3 spells CSVDGTSGETSYEQYF. CDR3 DNA sequence: TGCAGCGTTGACGGGACTAGCGGGGAAACCTCCTACGAGCAGTACTTC.

The chain combines TRBV18 with TRBJ1-1; 7 bases line up with TRBD1. The germline gives CDR1 KGHSH, CDR2 LQKENI. The ends lost 3 bases at V and 1 base at J; junction bases unmatched: 5. CDR3 length equals 15 residues. The CDR3 reads CASSPLQGTNTEAFF. CDR3 DNA sequence: TGTGCCAGCTCACCTTTACAGGGGACGAACACTGAAGCTTTCTTT. The full variable domain, its missing parts supplied by reference TRBV18 and TRBJ1-1, is NAGVMQNPRHLVRRRGQEARLRCSPMKGHSHVYWYRQLPEEGLKFMVYLQKENIIDESGMPKERFSAEFPKEGPSILRIQQVVRGDSAAYFCASSPLQGTNTEAFFGQGTRLTVV.

The V call is TRBV30, the J call TRBJ2-2; perhaps TRBD1 as D (6 bases). Germline V gene lookup returns CDR1 GTSNPN and CDR2 SVGIG (reference sequence). Trimming shortened V by 5 bases and J by 4 bases, and 23 bases separated the two germline ends. The CDR3 runs 17 residues. The CDR3 reads CAWFEGSGVVPTGELFF. CDR3 sequence (DNA): TGTGCCTGGTTCGAGGGGTCAGGGGTAGTACCCACCGGGGAGCTGTTTTTT.

The V call is TRBV9, the J call TRBJ2-2; no clear D gene. Germline CDR1 and CDR2: SGDLS and YYNGEE. V lost 6 bases to trimming and J lost 1 base, with 13 bases between them. The CDR3 sequence is 15 residues long. The CDR3 DNA follows: TGTGCCAGCACCGCGAGGCTAGTGAACACCGGGGAGCTGTTTTTT. Translated, it gives CASTARLVNTGELFF.

This clone showed up just a few times. The chain is built from TRBV5-4 and TRBJ2-3; 16 nucleotides agree with TRBD2. The length of the CDR3 is 17 residues. Germline CDR1 reads SGHNT; CDR2 reads YYREEE (reference sequence). V lost 4 bases to trimming and J lost 3 bases; unmatched junction nucleotides: 5. This CDR3 reads CASSTPGLAGGTDTQYF. The CDR3, as DNA: TGTGCCAGCAGCACCCCGGGACTAGCGGGAGGGACAGATACGCAGTATTTT.

V usage is TRBV7-9 and J usage is TRBJ2-7; 11 bases map to TRBD1. The CDR3 totals 14 residues. Germline V gene lookup returns CDR1 SEHNR and CDR2 FQNEAQ (reference sequence). V was clipped by 4 bases and J by 5 bases; unmatched bases: 4. The CDR3, as DNA: TGTGCCAGCAGCTGGACAGGGGGCATCCACGAGCAGTACTTC. It encodes CASSWTGGIHEQYF.

This clone was seen only a few times. This chain connects TRBV7-9 to TRBJ1-1; TRBD1 matches 10 bases. Trimming cost V 5 bases and J 5 bases; bases outside gene matches: 14. The CDR3 is made up of 17 amino acids. CDR1 is SEHNR and CDR2 is FQNEAQ in the germline V gene (reference sequence). The CDR3, as DNA: TGTGCCAGCAGCAAGGGACAGGGGACAACCATGGGAACTGAAGCTTTCTTT. Its translation is CASSKGQGTTMGTEAFF.

V and J are TRBV7-2 and TRBJ1-6, with D perhaps TRBD1 (6 bases). There are 18 residues in the CDR3. V lost 5 bases to trimming and J lost 0 bases, with 17 bases between them. CDR1 and CDR2 (germline): SGHTA, FQGNSA. The CDR3 sequence: CASSQSDRSTSYNSPLHF. The CDR3 DNA reads TGTGCCAGCAGCCAATCCGACAGGTCAACCTCCTATAATTCACCCCTCCACTTT.

CDR3 sequence reads: CASSFSTIGQPNEQFF. CDR3 nucleotide sequence: TGTGCCAGCAGCTTCTCAACAATCGGACAGCCCAATGAGCAGTTCTTC. This chain uses TRBV11-1 with TRBJ2-1; possible D gene TRBD1, 6 bases. CDR1 is SGHAT, CDR2 FQDESV, per germline (reference sequence). This CDR3 has 16 residues. The ends were cut back, 3 bases at V and 6 bases at J, with 18 bases in the middle.

The table lists this clone with a count of one. This chain uses TRBV7-9 with TRBJ1-2; 7 bases map to TRBD1. This CDR3 contains 15 residues. CDR1 SEHNR and CDR2 FQNEAQ come from the germline V gene (reference sequence). Trimming removed 5 bases from V and 5 bases from J; junction bases left unmatched: 11. CDR3 DNA: TGTGCCAGCAGCACCGTGGGACAGCAACTGTATGGCTACACCTTC. This gives the protein CASSTVGQQLYGYTF.

The chain uses TRBV13 and TRBJ2-7; 9 bases map to TRBD2. This CDR3 has 15 amino acids. Germline V lookup: CDR1 PRHDT, CDR2 FYEKMQ (reference sequence). J lost 1 base, V lost 1 base, and 2 bases had no gene match. CDR3 nucleotides: TGTGCCAGCAGCTTAGAAGCGGGAGGATCCTACGAGCAGTACTTC. It translates to CASSLEAGGSYEQYF.

This rearrangement joins TRBV11-2 to TRBJ1-1; D uncertain. Trimming left V 5 bases short and J 7 bases short, with 17 bases between. The CDR3 spans 14 residues. Germline CDR1 is SGHAT and CDR2 is FQNNGV. The CDR3: CASSPFIAAFEAFF. The CDR3 DNA reads TGTGCCAGCAGCCCTTTTATCGCGGCGTTTGAAGCTTTCTTT.

The chain carries TRBV7-3 and TRBJ1-1; perhaps TRBD1 as D (6 bases). Germline V gene data show CDR1 as SGHTA and CDR2 as FQGTGA. Trimming removed 5 bases at V and 0 bases at J, with 13 bases between. This CDR3 spans 15 amino acids. The CDR3 protein is CASSIGRGLNTEAFF. The CDR3 DNA is TGTGCCAGCAGCATCGGGCGGGGGCTGAACACTGAAGCTTTCTTT.

This clone has more than one count but fewer than ten. The genes are TRBV6-1 and TRBJ2-5, with 9 bases lining up with TRBD1. Germline V gene data show CDR1 as MNHNS and CDR2 as SASEGT. V dropped 4 bases and J dropped 5; count of bases not matched to a gene: 8. The CDR3 loop spans 15 amino acids. The CDR3 spells CASSGDTGGRETQYF. Here the CDR3 DNA reads TGTGCCAGCAGTGGGGATACAGGGGGCCGGGAGACCCAGTACTTC.

This clone was seen more than once but under ten times. This chain connects TRBV5-1 to TRBJ2-1; D is unclear. V shed 4 bases and J shed 0 bases, with 11 bases lying between them. The germline gives CDR1 SGHRS, CDR2 YFSETQ. The CDR3 length is 15 residues. This chain's CDR3 is CASSLQMNSYNEQFF. CDR3 in DNA: TGCGCCAGCAGCCTCCAGATGAACTCCTACAATGAGCAGTTCTTC.